Shown below are 15 T cell receptor beta chains from a single sample sequenced in a study of CD8 T cells in Susac syndrome. RNA was extracted with the RNeasy kit, and a quantity of roughly 0.5 to 1 ug was reverse transcribed using random hexamers. TCRdb analysed the immunoSEQ multiplex PCR reads with MiXCR anew, one entry per CDR3 protein. The table records approximately 71,000 distinct CDR3 sequences, under 96% of them present only once. The sequencing sample was made of CD4+ T cells from PBMCs. The source of these receptors is a human donor with multiple sclerosis.

DNA of the CDR3: TGTGCCAGCACCCCAAAGGGGAAGACTGAAGCTTTCTTT. Translating it yields CASTPKGKTEAFF. The gene calls are TRBV6-5 and TRBJ1-1; D may be TRBD1 (5 bases). Germline lookup yields CDR1 MNHEY and CDR2 SVGAGI. The V and J ends lost 7 bases and 5 bases respectively, with 14 bases between them. The CDR3 length is 13 residues.

The table lists this clonotype with a count of one. The chain links TRBV6-1 to TRBJ2-5, with 8 bases fitting TRBD1. The CDR3 is 16 amino acids. Germline V gene data show CDR1 as MNHNS and CDR2 as SASEGT. After removal of 6 bases from V and 4 bases from J, the junction contained 13 bases not matched to a gene. In DNA form, the CDR3 reads TGTGCCAGCAGCCATGATCGGACAGGGTGGCGAGAGACCCAGTACTTC. Translating it yields CASSHDRTGWRETQYF.

This chain uses TRBV20-1 with TRBJ1-6; D gene ambiguous. Per germline, CDR1 DFQATT and CDR2 SNEGSKA (reference sequence). V lost 0 bases, J lost 11 bases, and 17 bases lay in between. This CDR3 region has 15 residues. The CDR3 DNA follows: TGCAGTGCTAGAGATCCGGTCGGCGGAGGCCCACCCCTCCACTTT. It translates to CSARDPVGGGPPLHF.

The V gene is TRBV5-1, the J gene TRBJ1-2, with TRBD1 identical over 9 bases. The CDR3 has 15 amino acids. CDR1 is SGHRS, CDR2 YFSETQ, per germline. V shed 4 bases and J 5 bases; nucleotides not matched to a gene: 9. The CDR3 protein is CASSTSGTGNYGYTF. The CDR3 DNA reads as TGCGCCAGCAGCACCTCCGGGACAGGGAATTATGGCTACACCTTC.

V and J are TRBV27 and TRBJ1-2, with 8 bases fitting TRBD1. The CDR3 consists of 14 residues. Germline lookup yields CDR1 MNHEY and CDR2 SMNVEV (reference sequence). V dropped 6 bases and J dropped 2; count of bases not matched to a gene: 5. Written as DNA, the CDR3 is TGTGCCAGCAGCCTGACAGGGGCGAACTATGGCTACACCTTC. Translated: CASSLTGANYGYTF.

The V and J genes are TRBV3-1 and TRBJ1-2, with D tentatively TRBD1 (6 bases). V lost 1 base and J lost 4, with 13 bases in between. The CDR3 has 15 amino acids. Germline assignment: CDR1 LGHDT and CDR2 YNNKEL (reference sequence). The chain's CDR3 is CASSQGYPGVYGYTF. The CDR3 DNA reads as TGTGCCAGCAGCCAAGGGTATCCAGGGGTCTATGGCTACACCTTC. Using reference TRBV3-1 and TRBJ1-2 for the parts outside the CDR3, the full variable domain is DTAVSQTPKYLVTQMGNDKSIKCEQNLGHDTMYWYKQDSKKFLKIMFSYNNKELIINETVPNRFSPKSPDKAHLNLHINSLELGDSAVYFCASSQGYPGVYGYTFGSGTRLTVV.

V gene TRBV9 combines with J gene TRBJ2-1; D possibly corresponds to TRBD2 (6 bases). The CDR3 runs to 19 residues. Per germline, CDR1 SGDLS and CDR2 YYNGEE. Trimming removed 4 bases at V and 5 bases at J, with 28 bases between. The CDR3 here is CASSPRVPIEEGSNNEQFF. The CDR3 region has the DNA TGTGCCAGCAGCCCCCGTGTACCCATCGAGGAGGGTTCCAACAATGAGCAGTTCTTC.

The V call is TRBV11-3, the J call TRBJ2-5; D not certain. The CDR3 has 14 amino acids. V was shortened by 2 bases and J by 2 bases, with 9 bases between the two germline ends. Germline V gives CDR1 SGHNT, CDR2 YENEEA. Here the CDR3 reads CASSLYALQETQYF. The CDR3 DNA sequence: TGTGCCAGCAGCTTATACGCTCTTCAAGAGACCCAGTACTTC.

The rearrangement links TRBV2 to TRBJ2-3; no reliable D call. CDR1 is SNHLY and CDR2 is FYNNEI in the germline V gene. V shed 8 bases and J shed 4 bases, with 7 bases lying between them. The CDR3 has 11 residues. CDR3 loop: CASSDPDTQYF. CDR3 DNA sequence: TGTGCCAGCTCTGATCCAGATACGCAGTATTTT. Based on the CDR3 plus reference TRBV2 and TRBJ2-3, the full variable domain is EPEVTQTPSHQVTQMGQEVILRCVPISNHLYFYWYRQILGQKVEFLVSFYNNEISEKSEIFDDQFSVERPDGSNFTLKIRSTKLEDSAMYFCASSDPDTQYFGPGTRLTVL.

This chain connects TRBV7-2 to TRBJ1-1; the D gene is possibly TRBD1 (5 bases). The CDR3 sequence is 15 residues long. The ends were cut back, 5 bases at V and 5 bases at J, with 18 bases in the middle. Germline V CDR1 and CDR2: SGHTA, FQGNSA. CDR3 DNA: TGTGCCAGCAGCCTGCGGGACGCCCCCGGGACTGAAGCTTTCTTT. Translating gives CASSLRDAPGTEAFF.

This chain joins TRBV9 and TRBJ2-7; D might be TRBD2 (7 bases). The CDR3 contains 15 residues. V lost 3 bases and J lost 7, with 20 bases in between. CDR1 is SGDLS and CDR2 is YYNGEE in the germline V gene. The CDR3: CASSAALGGPGEQYF. The CDR3 nucleotides are TGTGCCAGCAGCGCCGCACTCGGGGGGCCTGGGGAGCAGTACTTC.

CDR3 in amino acids: CSVVGDSDSNQPQHF. As DNA, the CDR3 is TGCAGCGTTGTCGGGGACAGCGATAGCAATCAGCCCCAGCATTTT. The chain has TRBV29-1 and TRBJ1-5; 7 bases agree with TRBD1. The trim removed 4 bases at V and 0 bases at J, leaving 6 bases unmatched. This CDR3 comprises 15 residues. Germline loops: CDR1 SQVTM, CDR2 ANQGSEA. The entire variable domain, with the rest obtained from reference TRBV29-1 and TRBJ1-5, is as follows: SAVISQKPSRDICQRGTSLTIQCQVDSQVTMMFWYRQQPGQSLTLIATANQGSEATYESGFVIDKFPISRPNLTFSTLTVSNMSPEDSSIYLCSVVGDSDSNQPQHFGDGTRLSIL.

This chain links TRBV3-1 with TRBJ1-2; weak D call: TRBD1 (5 bases). Trimming removed 4 bases at V and 4 bases at J, with 13 bases between. CDR3 length: 14 amino acids. Germline assignment: CDR1 LGHDT and CDR2 YNNKEL (reference sequence). In nucleotides, the CDR3 is TGTGCCAGCAGCCTTGACAGTACAATCTATGGCTACACCTTC. Translated: CASSLDSTIYGYTF.

The chain links TRBV7-2 to TRBJ2-7, with 10 bases matching TRBD2. Germline loops: CDR1 SGHTA, CDR2 FQGNSA. V shed 5 bases and J 3 bases; nucleotides not matched to a gene: 7. The CDR3 totals 15 residues. CDR3 protein: CASSNERGGIYEQYF. Here the CDR3 DNA reads TGTGCCAGCAGCAACGAGCGGGGGGGCATCTACGAGCAGTACTTC.

V gene TRBV11-2 combines with J gene TRBJ2-3, with TRBD1 as a possible D gene (6 bases). CDR1 is SGHAT, CDR2 FQNNGV, per germline. V lost 3 bases and J lost 2, with 12 bases in between. This CDR3 contains 15 residues. CDR3 in amino acids: CASSLGQLYTDTQYF. CDR3 DNA sequence: TGTGCCAGCAGCTTGGGACAACTCTACACAGATACGCAGTATTTT.